The rows below give T cell receptor beta chains drawn from one sample of a study of cytomegalovirus exposure and HLA in healthy donors. The repertoire was sequenced with immunoSEQ multiplex PCR; TCRdb's copy has only in-frame clones and lacks some. The table lists some 130,000 clones, 78% of them singletons. Sequencing was performed on PBMCs. These receptors were obtained from a woman aged 40-49 years in good health and CMV-seronegative. The conserved cysteine and the conserved F or W are not part of the CDR3 here.

length,J,V,CDR3
13,TRBJ2-4,TRBV6-1,ASSAGAGGVNIQY
14,TRBJ2-5,TRBV9,ASSRGLAGGLETQY
12,TRBJ2-2,TRBV19,ASTVGVSTGELF
13,TRBJ1-1,TRBV18,ASSPVGLMNTEAF
15,TRBJ1-2,TRBV2,ASSEGAGQGDPYGYT
14,TRBJ2-5,TRBV5-1,ASSLAFRQSQETQY
11,TRBJ2-2,TRBV2,ASEGQGTGELF
14,TRBJ2-2,TRBV7-3,ASSLGGQANTGELF
11,TRBJ2-2,TRBV10-1,ASSERATGELF
12,TRBJ2-1,TRBV4-2,ASSQDLDSDEQF
15,TRBJ2-2,TRBV19,ASSPVGGLGNTGELF
12,TRBJ2-2,TRBV19,ASSLLANAGELF
12,TRBJ2-1,TRBV19,ASSMLAGEVEQF
13,TRBJ2-7,TRBV7-9,SSSLSMGGGNEQY
11,TRBJ1-2,TRBV6-6,ASRAEGGSGYT
12,TRBJ2-7,TRBV6-1,ASSGSSYTGEQY
12,TRBJ1-4,TRBV4-2,ASSPGRGGEKLF
14,TRBJ2-5,TRBV5-1,ASSYRPGNFQETQY
13,TRBJ1-6,TRBV6-5,ASSYSSQGGSPLH
10,TRBJ1-2,TRBV7-9,ASSPPEGGYT
13,TRBJ2-1,TRBV19,ASSTTGDSVNEQF
11,TRBJ2-1,TRBV7-3,ASSLTSGYEQF